The 15 T cell receptor beta chains below come from one sample, sequenced in a study of shared clonotypes between healthy human individuals. The data were produced by immunoSEQ multiplex PCR, yet TCRdb's version contains in-frame clones alone and is incomplete. The table has 800,000 to 1,200,000 clones, around 78% seen once. Sequenced sample: memory CD4+ T cells from PBMCs. Described subset: CD45RA-negative fraction. These receptors originate from a man aged 18 to 30 in good health. Some clones in this sample may be carry-over from other donors' samples.

The genes are TRBV6-1 and TRBJ1-2; D gene unclear. V lost 3 bases to trimming and J lost 7 bases, with 9 bases between them. Germline values: CDR1 MNHNS, CDR2 SASEGT. This CDR3 comprises 12 residues. This CDR3 is CASSDSSIGYTF. The DNA for the CDR3 is TGTGCCAGCAGTGATTCAAGCATTGGCTACACCTTC.

The chain links TRBV30 to TRBJ1-3; D not certain. Germline CDR1 is GTSNPN and CDR2 is SVGIG (reference sequence). CDR3 size: 14 residues. V lost 4 bases and J 3 bases, leaving 13 bases between the germline ends. The CDR3 DNA is TGTGCCTGGAAATACGAAGGATTTGGAAACACCATATATTTT. This sequence encodes CAWKYEGFGNTIYF.

The chain has TRBV9 and TRBJ1-1; a possible D gene is TRBD1 (5 bases). Germline CDR1 SGDLS, CDR2 YYNGEE. This CDR3 comprises 13 residues. V was pared by 2 bases and J by 11 bases, with 16 bases between. The CDR3 is CASSVLSEGMAFF. In DNA, the CDR3 is TGTGCCAGCAGCGTGCTAAGTGAGGGGATGGCTTTCTTT.

V gene TRBV10-3 combines with J gene TRBJ2-3; the D call may be TRBD1 or TRBD2 (5 bases each). CDR1 and CDR2 from the germline V gene are ENHRY and SYGVKD. This CDR3 region has 14 residues. Trimming cost V 10 bases and J 2 bases, with 16 bases left between them. CDR3: CATRGDRYTDTQYF. CDR3 DNA: TGTGCCACCCGGGGAGACAGATACACAGATACGCAGTATTTT.

The chain links TRBV11-2 to TRBJ2-7, with D tentatively TRBD1 or TRBD2 (5 bases each). The CDR3 has 13 residues. Per the germline V gene, CDR1 is SGHAT and CDR2 is FQNNGV. Trimming pared 2 bases from V and 6 bases from J, leaving 11 bases between. The CDR3 loop is CASSLIGTGEQYF. The CDR3 DNA is TGTGCCAGCAGCTTAATCGGGACGGGCGAGCAGTACTTC.

This chain joins TRBV7-8 and TRBJ2-7; 10 bases align to TRBD1. The V gene end was trimmed by 0 bases and the J gene end by 3 bases; junction bases not matched to a gene: 11. CDR3 length: 18 residues. Germline values: CDR1 SGHVS, CDR2 FQNEAQ. As DNA, the CDR3 is TGTGCCAGCAGCTTAGCCTTTGACAGGGGGCGGCTAGACTACGAGCAGTACTTC. It specifies CASSLAFDRGRLDYEQYF. Variable domain in full (rest from reference TRBV7-8 and TRBJ2-7): GAGVSQSPRYKVAKRGQDVALRCDPISGHVSLFWYQQALGQGPEFLTYFQNEAQLDKSGLPSDRFFAERPEGSVSTLKIQRTQQEDSAVYLCASSLAFDRGRLDYEQYFGPGTRLTVT.

The chain recombines TRBV19 with TRBJ2-7; D remains ambiguous. The V end lost 3 bases, the J end lost 0 bases, and 9 bases lay between the germline ends. Germline CDR1 reads LNHDA; CDR2 reads SQIVND (reference sequence). There are 14 residues in the CDR3. CDR3 DNA sequence: TGTGCCAGTAGTATTGCCAGCTACTCCTACGAGCAGTACTTC. Its translation is CASSIASYSYEQYF.

Concerning this clone itself: The same CDR3 arises from other DNA sequences in this sample as well. The chain uses TRBV5-1 and TRBJ1-1; D perhaps matches TRBD1 (5 bases). In germline, CDR1 is SGHRS, CDR2 YFSETQ. This CDR3 has 12 amino acids. V lost 0 bases to trimming and J lost 6 bases, with 6 bases between them. Here the CDR3 reads CASSLEGPEAFF. As DNA, the CDR3 is TGCGCCAGCAGCTTGGAGGGACCTGAAGCTTTCTTT.

The chain carries TRBV27 and TRBJ1-2; tentative D call: TRBD1 (6 bases). The CDR3 length is 15 residues. Germline lookup yields CDR1 MNHEY and CDR2 SMNVEV (reference sequence). Trimming took off 6 bases at V and 1 base at J, with 15 bases between the two ends. CDR3 sequence: CASRKNNRDNYGYTF. The CDR3 nucleotides read TGTGCCAGCAGAAAGAATAACAGGGATAACTATGGCTACACCTTC.

The gene calls are TRBV7-3 and TRBJ2-1; 10 bases are shared with TRBD1. V shed 5 bases and J 4 bases; nucleotides not matched to a gene: 5. This CDR3 comprises 15 residues. Per germline, CDR1 SGHTA and CDR2 FQGTGA. The CDR3 DNA is TGTGCCAGCAGCACCGGACAGGGGGTTTACAATGAGCAGTTCTTC. Encoded protein: CASSTGQGVYNEQFF.

J is TRBJ2-7 and V is TRBV7-6; D remains ambiguous. Germline V gives CDR1 SGHVS, CDR2 FNYEAQ. The CDR3 is 12 residues long. The germline V and J ends were trimmed by 4 bases and 0 bases, with 4 bases remaining between them. As DNA, the CDR3 is TGTGCCAGCAGCTCCATCTCCTACGAGCAGTACTTC. Translation gives CASSSISYEQYF.

The CDR3 region is CASSQAVAGGTDTQYF. In DNA form, the CDR3 reads TGCGCCAGCAGCCAAGCAGTGGCGGGAGGAACAGATACGCAGTATTTT. The rearrangement uses TRBV4-1 and TRBJ2-3, with 8 bases aligning to TRBD2. The CDR3 spans 16 residues. The V and J ends lost 1 base and 3 bases, in that order; junction bases with no gene match: 6. Germline-derived CDR1 and CDR2 are MGHRA and YSYEKL.

This sequence joins TRBV5-1 and TRBJ2-5, with D perhaps matching TRBD1 or TRBD2 (5 bases each). Trimming removed 4 bases at V and 3 bases at J, with 16 bases between. Germline V gene data show CDR1 as SGHRS and CDR2 as YFSETQ. The CDR3 covers 15 residues. CDR3 sequence reads: CASSRTGTPEETQYF. CDR3 coding DNA: TGCGCCAGCAGCAGAACCGGGACCCCCGAAGAGACCCAGTACTTC.

The chain employs TRBV28 and TRBJ1-4, with 7 positions matching TRBD1. CDR1 and CDR2 (germline): MDHEN, SYDVKM. The CDR3 has 15 amino acids. With 5 bases clipped from V and 8 bases from J, the junction kept 11 bases outside the gene matches. For the CDR3, the DNA is TGTGCCAGCAGTCCCCGACAGGGAGGAGGAGAAAAACTGTTTTTT. Its protein product is CASSPRQGGGEKLFF.

The J gene is TRBJ1-5, the V gene TRBV2; no definite D call. CDR1 and CDR2 from the germline V gene are SNHLY and FYNNEI. Trimming pared 1 base from V and 6 bases from J, leaving 7 bases between. The CDR3 covers 13 residues. The CDR3 here is CASSEGWSQPQHF. The CDR3 DNA is TGTGCCAGCAGTGAAGGATGGAGTCAGCCCCAGCATTTT.